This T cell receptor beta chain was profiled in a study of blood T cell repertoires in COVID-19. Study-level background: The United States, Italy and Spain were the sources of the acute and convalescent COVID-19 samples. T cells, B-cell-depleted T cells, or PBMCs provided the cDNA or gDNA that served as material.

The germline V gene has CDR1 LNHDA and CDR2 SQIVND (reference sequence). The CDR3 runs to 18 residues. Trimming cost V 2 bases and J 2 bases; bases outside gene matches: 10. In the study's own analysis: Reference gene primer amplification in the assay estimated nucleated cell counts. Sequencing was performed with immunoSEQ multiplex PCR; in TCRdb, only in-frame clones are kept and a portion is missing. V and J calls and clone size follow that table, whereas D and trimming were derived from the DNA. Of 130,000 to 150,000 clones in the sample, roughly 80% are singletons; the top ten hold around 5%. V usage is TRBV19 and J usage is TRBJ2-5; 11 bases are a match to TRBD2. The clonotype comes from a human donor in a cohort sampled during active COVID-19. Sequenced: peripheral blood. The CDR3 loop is CASSIPPGVAGGQETQYF. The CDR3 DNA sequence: TGTGCCAGTAGTATACCCCCGGGGGTAGCGGGGGGGCAAGAGACCCAGTACTTC.